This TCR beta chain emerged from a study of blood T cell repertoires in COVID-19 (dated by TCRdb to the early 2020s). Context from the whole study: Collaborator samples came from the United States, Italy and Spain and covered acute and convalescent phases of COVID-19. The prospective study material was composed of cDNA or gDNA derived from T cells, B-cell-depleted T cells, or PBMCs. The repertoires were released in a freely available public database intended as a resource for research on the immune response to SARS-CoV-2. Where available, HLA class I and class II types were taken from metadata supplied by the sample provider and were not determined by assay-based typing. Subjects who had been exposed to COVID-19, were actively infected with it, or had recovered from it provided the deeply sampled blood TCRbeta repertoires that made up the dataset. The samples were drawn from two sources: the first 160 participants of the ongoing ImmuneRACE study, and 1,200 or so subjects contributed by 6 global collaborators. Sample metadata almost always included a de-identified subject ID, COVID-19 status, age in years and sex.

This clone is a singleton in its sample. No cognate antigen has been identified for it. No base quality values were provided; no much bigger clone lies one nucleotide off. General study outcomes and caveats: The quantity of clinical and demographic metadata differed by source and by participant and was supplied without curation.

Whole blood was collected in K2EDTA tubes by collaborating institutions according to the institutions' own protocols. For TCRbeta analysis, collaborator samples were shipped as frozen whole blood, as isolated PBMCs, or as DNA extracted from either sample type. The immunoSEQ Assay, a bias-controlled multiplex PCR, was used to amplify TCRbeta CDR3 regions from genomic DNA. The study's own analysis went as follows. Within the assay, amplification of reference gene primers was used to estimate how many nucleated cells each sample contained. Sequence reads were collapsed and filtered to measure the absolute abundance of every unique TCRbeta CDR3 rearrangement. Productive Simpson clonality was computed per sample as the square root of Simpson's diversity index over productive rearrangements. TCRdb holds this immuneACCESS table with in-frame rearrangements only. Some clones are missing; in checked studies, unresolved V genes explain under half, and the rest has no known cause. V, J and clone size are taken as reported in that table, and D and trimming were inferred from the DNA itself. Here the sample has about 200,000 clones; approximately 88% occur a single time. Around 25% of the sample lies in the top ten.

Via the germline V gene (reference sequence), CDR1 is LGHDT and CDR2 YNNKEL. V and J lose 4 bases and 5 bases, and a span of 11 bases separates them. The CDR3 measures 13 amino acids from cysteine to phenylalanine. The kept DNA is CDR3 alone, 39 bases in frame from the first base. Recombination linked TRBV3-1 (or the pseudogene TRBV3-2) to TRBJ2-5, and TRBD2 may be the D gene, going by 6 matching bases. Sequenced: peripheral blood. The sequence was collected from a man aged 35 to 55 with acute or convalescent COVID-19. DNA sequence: TGTGCCAGCAGCCGATCTGGGGGGGAGACCCAGTACTTC. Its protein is CASSRSGGETQYF.